A single T cell receptor (beta chain) is shown here with its context. This CDR3 is built from 14 residues. Germline values: CDR1 ENHRY, CDR2 SYGVKD. With V trimmed by 8 bases and J by 3 bases, 5 bases remained unmatched. This record belongs to a study of blood T cell repertoires in COVID-19. Study-wide background: T cells, B-cell-depleted T cells, or PBMCs supplied cDNA or gDNA.

During active infection, Seattle patients enrolled and were then monitored through disease. Per the original methods: Amplification from reference gene primers served as the basis for estimated nucleated cell counts. Assay: immunoSEQ multiplex PCR; the TCRdb copy retains only in-frame clones and omits some. The V and J calls and clone size come from that table; D and trimming were worked out from the DNA. The sample gives about 220,000 clones, 86% of which show up once; 9.5% to 13% is in the top ten. The gene calls are TRBV10-3 and TRBJ1-5; 9 positions agree with TRBD1. The sequence derives from a woman between 50 and 59 years old with COVID-19, enrolled during active disease. Sequences were obtained from peripheral blood. The CDR3 nucleotides read TGTGCCATCTCGGGGACAGGGTTCAATCAGCCCCAGCATTTT. This sequence encodes CAISGTGFNQPQHF.